Shown below are 14 T cell receptor beta chains from a single sample sequenced in a study of T cell changes during pregnancy in multiple sclerosis. This table comes from immunoSEQ multiplex PCR, and its TCRdb copy is limited to in-frame clones, with some not included. The sample has approximately 70,000 clones, around 92% seen once. Sequencing used peripheral blood, obtained in the third trimester of pregnancy. The origin of the receptors is a female donor in good health, enrolled as a control in a pregnancy study.

The chain couples TRBV5-6 to TRBJ1-1, with a possible D match to TRBD1 (5 bases). From germline, CDR1 is SGHDT and CDR2 YYEEEE. Trimming took off 5 bases at V and 7 bases at J, with 15 bases between the two ends. This CDR3 comprises 13 residues. The CDR3: CASSHGTQVEAFF. The CDR3 DNA sequence: TGTGCCAGCAGTCACGGGACTCAGGTTGAAGCTTTCTTT. The entire variable domain, with the rest obtained from reference TRBV5-6 and TRBJ1-1, is as follows: DAGVTQSPTHLIKTRGQQVTLRCSPKSGHDTVSWYQQALGQGPQFIFQYYEEEERQRGNFPDRFSGHQFPNYSSELNVNALLLGDSALYLCASSHGTQVEAFFGQGTRLTVV.

CDR3 nucleotides: TGTGCCAGCAGCACTGACAGGCCCTCTGGAAACACCATATATTTT. This gives the protein CASSTDRPSGNTIYF. V usage is TRBV28 and J usage is TRBJ1-3; TRBD1 is a possible D gene (6 bases). Germline-derived CDR1 and CDR2 are MDHEN and SYDVKM. The CDR3 length is 15 residues. Trimming cost V 6 bases and J 0 bases, with 12 bases left between them. Full variable domain (missing parts from reference TRBV28 and TRBJ1-3): DVKVTQSSRYLVKRTGEKVFLECVQDMDHENMFWYRQDPGLGLRLIYFSYDVKMKEKGDIPEGYSVSREKKERFSLILESASTNQTSMYLCASSTDRPSGNTIYFGEGSWLTVV.

This clone was found a few times. The chain employs TRBV9 and TRBJ1-1; the D gene is possibly TRBD1 (6 bases). V was shortened by 3 bases and J by 9 bases, with 12 bases between the two germline ends. The germline gives CDR1 SGDLS, CDR2 YYNGEE. The CDR3 is 12 residues long. CDR3 residues: CASSDRDTQAFF. The CDR3 bases are TGTGCCAGCAGCGATAGGGACACCCAAGCTTTCTTT. Complete variable domain (other parts from reference TRBV9 and TRBJ1-1): DSGVTQTPKHLITATGQRVTLRCSPRSGDLSVYWYQQSLDQGLQFLIQYYNGEERAKGNILERFSAQQFPDLHSELNLSSLELGDSALYFCASSDRDTQAFFGQGTRLTVV.

This chain joins TRBV7-9 and TRBJ1-1, with D unresolved. Trimming pared 2 bases from V and 5 bases from J, leaving 3 bases between. Per germline, CDR1 SEHNR and CDR2 FQNEAQ (reference sequence). The CDR3 length is 11 residues. The CDR3 loop reads CASSLSTEAFF. DNA of the CDR3: TGTGCCAGCAGCTTATCAACTGAAGCTTTCTTT.

This chain joins TRBV4-1 and TRBJ1-1; 8 bases align to TRBD1. The CDR3 contains 15 residues. J was trimmed by 1 base and V by 4 bases; bases with no gene match: 5. Germline V CDR1 and CDR2: MGHRA, YSYEKL. CDR3: CASSRTGGENTEAFF. Here the CDR3 DNA reads TGCGCCAGCAGCCGTACAGGGGGGGAGAACACTGAAGCTTTCTTT.

The V call is TRBV15, the J call TRBJ2-1, with D possibly being TRBD2 (7 bases). The germline V and J ends were trimmed by 2 bases and 8 bases, with 22 bases remaining between them. CDR3 length equals 17 residues. Germline V gene sequence: CDR1 LNHNV, CDR2 YYDKDF (reference sequence). The CDR3 region has the DNA TGTGCCACCAGCAGACAAGGGGGGGGAGAAGCCGGGGATGAGCAGTTCTTC. Protein: CATSRQGGGEAGDEQFF.

The chain combines TRBV5-6 with TRBJ2-3, with D perhaps TRBD2 (6 bases). The CDR3 is made up of 11 amino acids. The V end lost 2 bases, the J end lost 14 bases, and 12 bases lay between the germline ends. Germline CDR1 and CDR2: SGHDT and YYEEEE. As DNA, the CDR3 is TGTGCCAGCAGCTTCGGAGGGCCACGGTATTTT. Amino acid sequence: CASSFGGPRYF.

This clone was recorded only once. The rearrangement links TRBV27 to TRBJ2-2, with D possibly TRBD1 on 6 matching bases. The CDR3 has 16 amino acids. Per the germline V gene, CDR1 is MNHEY and CDR2 is SMNVEV (reference sequence). V dropped 5 bases and J dropped 2 bases, with 15 bases sitting between them. CDR3 bases: TGTGCCAGCAGTCCTCGACAGGTCAGCAACACCGGGGAGCTGTTTTTT. Translating gives CASSPRQVSNTGELFF.

V is TRBV6-1 and J is TRBJ2-5; D uncertain. Germline CDR1 MNHNS, CDR2 SASEGT. CDR3 length: 13 residues. V was clipped by 4 bases and J by 3 bases, with 9 bases between them. The CDR3 DNA reads TGTGCCAGCAGTGCAACCCAGGAAGAGACCCAGTACTTC. The encoded protein is CASSATQEETQYF.

This rearrangement joins TRBV14 to TRBJ1-3; no reliable D call. Germline V gene sequence: CDR1 SGHDN, CDR2 FVKESK. Trimming removed 3 bases from V and 1 base from J, with 10 bases in between. This CDR3 contains 15 residues. CDR3 nucleotide sequence: TGTGCCAGCAGCCACCGGCGGGGTTCTGGAAACACCATATATTTT. Its translation: CASSHRRGSGNTIYF.

CDR3 residues: CASSEGPVREAFF. The DNA of the CDR3 is TGTGCCAGCAGTGAAGGCCCAGTAAGAGAAGCTTTCTTT. The chain uses TRBV6-1 and TRBJ1-1; D is undetermined. Germline CDR1 is MNHNS and CDR2 is SASEGT. This CDR3 comprises 13 residues. Trimming pared 1 base from V and 8 bases from J, leaving 11 bases between.

The V gene is TRBV18, the J gene TRBJ2-7; perhaps TRBD1 as D (6 bases). The length of the CDR3 is 16 residues. Germline V gives CDR1 KGHSH, CDR2 LQKENI. The V end was cut by 3 bases, the J end by 5 bases, with 20 bases between. The CDR3 sequence is CASSPTNAGVKHEQYF. The CDR3 DNA reads as TGTGCCAGCTCACCTACTAATGCAGGGGTAAAACACGAGCAGTACTTC.

The chain couples TRBV5-4 to TRBJ2-1, with TRBD2 identical over 11 bases. The germline V gene has CDR1 SGHNT and CDR2 YYREEE (reference sequence). The CDR3 length is 14 residues. V lost 2 bases, J lost 7 bases, and 2 bases stayed unmatched. CDR3 loop: CASSLTSGRNEQFF. The CDR3 DNA follows: TGTGCCAGCAGCTTAACTAGCGGGAGAAATGAGCAGTTCTTC. The full variable domain, completed using reference TRBV5-4 and TRBJ2-1, is ETGVTQSPTHLIKTRGQQVTLRCSSQSGHNTVSWYQQALGQGPQFIFQYYREEENGRGNFPPRFSGLQFPNYSSELNVNALELDDSALYLCASSLTSGRNEQFFGPGTRLTVL.

The chain couples TRBV6-5 to TRBJ2-7; 7 bases are shared with TRBD1. The CDR3 runs 15 residues. Germline CDR1 MNHEY, CDR2 SVGAGI. With 4 bases clipped from V and 0 bases from J, the junction kept 6 bases outside the gene matches. The CDR3 region is CASSSPRQGSYEQYF. The CDR3 DNA sequence: TGTGCCAGCAGTTCCCCCCGACAGGGCTCCTACGAGCAGTACTTC.